These 2 T cell receptor beta chains originate from one sample sequenced in a study of long-term antiretroviral therapy in people with HIV. The libraries were made with immunoSEQ v3.0 at survey level. Data came from immunoSEQ multiplex PCR; TCRdb stores just in-frame clones and leaves some out. The data hold over 15,000 clones, with 76% observed a single time. Source: unsorted PBMCs, taken 0.5 years before starting antiretroviral therapy. The receptor source for this set is a woman aged 50 to 65 with HIV.

The chain joins TRBV23-1 to TRBJ2-1; no firm D call. TRBV23-1 is identified as an open reading frame with a role that is uncertain. The CDR3 runs 14 residues. Trimming cost V 7 bases and J 5 bases, with 15 bases left between them. CDR3 region: CASIPPRPDNEQFF. CDR3 bases: TGCGCCAGCATCCCTCCGAGGCCGGACAATGAGCAGTTCTTC.

This clone occurred a few times. The chain links TRBV5-1 to TRBJ2-2, with 8 bases identical to TRBD1. The germline V gene has CDR1 SGHRS and CDR2 YFSETQ. The CDR3 sequence is 15 residues long. With V trimmed by 4 bases and J by 5 bases, 7 bases remained unmatched. The CDR3 DNA reads as TGCGCCAGCAGCACGGGACAGGAAGGGACCGGGGAGCTGTTTTTT. This translates into CASSTGQEGTGELFF.